This T cell receptor (beta chain) was documented in a study of radiation and T cells in renal cell carcinoma. Overall study findings and caveats: Dominant CDR3 motifs occupied more repertoire in irradiated than control tumors. Top 100 clonotypes averaged around 50% in irradiated versus about 43% in nephrectomy-only tumors.

Assay used: immunoSEQ multiplex PCR; TCRdb lists only in-frame clones, some missing. The sample includes 15,000 to 20,000 clones, around 50% of them seen just once. On this clone: The antigen remains unidentified.

Treatment reported: 15 Gy SBRT to primary tumor, nephrectomy 4 weeks later. Nephrectomy followed 15 Gy stereotactic body radiation by 4 weeks. This renal cell carcinoma was of the clear cell type. This sample comprised tumor tissue, obtained from a patient whose treatment included radiotherapy and nephrectomy. This clonotype was sampled from an older woman with renal cell carcinoma.

CDR3 region: CSVVIGYGYTF. In DNA, the CDR3 is TGCAGCGTTGTGATCGGCTATGGCTACACCTTC. This chain connects TRBV29-1 to TRBJ1-2; D is uncertain. The CDR3 is 11 amino acids. Germline CDR1 reads SQVTM; CDR2 reads ANQGSEA. Between the trimmed V and J ends, which lost 4 bases and 4 bases, there was a span of 7 bases.